This record looks at one T cell receptor (beta chain) sequence and its context. Authors' data handling: Reference gene primer amplification gave nucleated cell count estimates. This table comes from immunoSEQ multiplex PCR, and its TCRdb copy is limited to in-frame clones, with some not included. V and J calls and clone size are as listed in that table; D and trimming were resolved from the DNA. The data hold 70,000 to 100,000 clones, with 86% observed a single time. The length of the CDR3 is 16 residues. V dropped 0 bases and J dropped 4 bases, with 14 bases sitting between them. Germline CDR1 is LGHNA and CDR2 is YNFKEQ. The data were taken from a study of blood T cell repertoires in COVID-19. On the study more broadly: Acute and convalescent COVID-19 samples came from the United States, Italy and Spain. Sample material is recorded as cDNA or gDNA derived from T cells, B-cell-depleted T cells, or PBMCs.

The material sequenced was peripheral blood. The source of this sequence is a man older than 75 with active or convalescent COVID-19. This chain links TRBV4-2 with TRBJ2-3, with D possibly being TRBD1 (5 bases). The CDR3 loop reads CASSQDLGATADTQYF. CDR3 nucleotide sequence: TGTGCCAGCAGCCAAGATTTAGGCGCGACAGCAGATACGCAGTATTTT.